Below are 3 T cell receptor beta chains sequenced from a single sample in a study of T cell responses to AZD1222 COVID-19 vaccine. Produced via immunoSEQ multiplex PCR; TCRdb's table is partial and in-frame only. Among about 99,000 clones listed, about 90% were seen once. The material was peripheral blood, obtained on day 0 of AZD1222 vaccination. All receptors derive from an adult in good health.

The V call is TRBV14, the J call TRBJ2-1, with TRBD1 matching 11 bases. Germline CDR1 reads SGHDN; CDR2 reads FVKESK. J lost 7 bases, V lost 6 bases, and 5 bases had no gene match. This CDR3 contains 14 residues. This chain's CDR3 is CASRTGTGGNEQFF. Here the CDR3 DNA reads TGTGCCAGCAGGACCGGGACAGGGGGAAATGAGCAGTTCTTC.

This clone was picked up a small number of times. The chain couples TRBV7-9 to TRBJ2-7, with D unclear. The ends were cut back, 3 bases at V and 3 bases at J, with 9 bases in the middle. Germline V gives CDR1 SEHNR, CDR2 FQNEAQ (reference sequence). This CDR3 is built from 13 residues. The CDR3 region is CASSFDGDYEQYF. CDR3 sequence (DNA): TGTGCCAGCAGCTTTGATGGGGACTACGAGCAGTACTTC.

The V call is TRBV6-5, the J call TRBJ1-2; tentatively, D is TRBD1 (5 bases). The germline V gene has CDR1 MNHEY and CDR2 SVGAGI. V was pared by 7 bases and J by 4 bases, with 19 bases between. The CDR3 has 15 residues. The CDR3 loop reads CASMQRTGRGYGYTF. The CDR3 DNA sequence: TGTGCCAGCATGCAAAGGACCGGAAGGGGCTATGGCTACACCTTC.